These 22 T cell receptor beta chains were sequenced from one sample in a study of cytomegalovirus exposure and HLA in healthy donors. 13 Jbeta primers and 60 Vbeta primers were used for the PCR. The repertoire was sequenced with immunoSEQ multiplex PCR; TCRdb's copy has only in-frame clones and lacks some. Of about 200,000 clones in the sample, 82% were seen once. The specimen was PBMCs. The receptors were sampled from a woman between 50 and 59 years old in good health and CMV-seropositive.

The gene calls are TRBV5-6 and TRBJ2-3, with 8 bases matching TRBD2. With V trimmed by 0 bases and J by 1 base, 7 bases remained unmatched. This CDR3 spans 17 amino acids. Germline values: CDR1 SGHDT, CDR2 YYEEEE. CDR3 coding DNA: TGTGCCAGCAGCTTGGCCGCGGGGGGTCGGGGCACAGATACGCAGTATTTT. Translated, it gives CASSLAAGGRGTDTQYF.

The chain has TRBV30 and TRBJ1-6, with D uncertain. This CDR3 region has 13 residues. Germline CDR1 is GTSNPN and CDR2 is SVGIG (reference sequence). With 0 bases removed from V and 8 bases from J, the gap between germline ends came to 8 bases. As DNA, the CDR3 is TGTGCCTGGAGTGTTCAGAGGGATTCACCCCTCCACTTT. Protein: CAWSVQRDSPLHF. Looking up the rest from reference TRBV30 and TRBJ1-6 gives the full variable domain: SQTIHQWPATLVQPVGSPLSLECTVEGTSNPNLYWYRQAAGRGLQLLFYSVGIGQISSEVPQNLSASRPQDRQFILSSKKLLLSDSGFYLCAWSVQRDSPLHFGNGTRLTVT.

This clone has more than one count but fewer than ten. CDR3 sequence (DNA): TGTGCCAGCAGTCCGACTAGAAGATACAATGAGCAGTTCTTC. Protein: CASSPTRRYNEQFF. This rearrangement joins TRBV2 to TRBJ2-1; TRBD2 might be the D (6 bases). Between the trimmed V and J ends, which lost 5 bases and 4 bases, there was a span of 12 bases. Looked up from germline, CDR1 is SNHLY and CDR2 is FYNNEI. The CDR3 consists of 14 residues.

The CDR3, as DNA: TGCAGCGGTGTACTAGCGGGAGGACTAGATACGCAGTATTTT. It is translated as CSGVLAGGLDTQYF. The J gene is TRBJ2-3, the V gene TRBV29-1, with TRBD2 matching over 12 bases. Losses at the gene ends were 7 bases for V and 5 bases for J; bases not matched to a gene: 7. CDR1 is SQVTM, CDR2 ANQGSEA, per germline. CDR3 length equals 14 residues.

The V gene is TRBV5-4, the J gene TRBJ2-1; 12 bases are shared with TRBD2. Germline assignment: CDR1 SGHNT and CDR2 YYREEE (reference sequence). The CDR3 contains 16 residues. The V and J ends lost 3 bases and 7 bases, in that order; junction bases with no gene match: 8. CDR3 sequence reads: CASSSLAGGAGNEQFF. The CDR3, as DNA: TGTGCCAGCAGCTCCCTAGCGGGAGGGGCAGGGAATGAGCAGTTCTTC.

The chain recombines TRBV28 with TRBJ2-5; TRBD1 matches 8 bases. The J call may not be correct, given that the DNA end is closer to TRBJ2-7. The germline V gene has CDR1 MDHEN and CDR2 SYDVKM. This CDR3 has 13 amino acids. The CDR3 sequence: CASGQGPFYEQYF. The CDR3 DNA is TGTGCCAGCGGACAGGGTCCATTCTACGAGCAGTACTTC.

The chain has TRBV6-1 and TRBJ2-3; 7 nucleotides agree with TRBD1. Germline lookup yields CDR1 MNHNS and CDR2 SASEGT. V lost 3 bases, J lost 6 bases, and 9 bases stayed unmatched. CDR3 length equals 15 residues. This chain's CDR3 is CASSDLDRRYDTQYF. The CDR3 DNA follows: TGTGCCAGCAGTGACCTGGACAGGAGGTACGATACGCAGTATTTT.

The chain recombines TRBV5-6 with TRBJ2-4; TRBD1 agrees at 10 bases. The CDR3 extends over 16 amino acids. With V trimmed by 4 bases and J by 1 base, 5 bases remained unmatched. Per the germline V gene, CDR1 is SGHDT and CDR2 is YYEEEE. The CDR3 loop reads CASSPGTGAAKNIQYF. The DNA of the CDR3 is TGTGCCAGCAGCCCTGGGACAGGGGCGGCCAAAAACATTCAGTACTTC.

This clone was picked up a small number of times. The chain employs TRBV6-5 and TRBJ2-2; 9 positions match TRBD1. Germline assignment: CDR1 MNHEY and CDR2 SVGAGI. The CDR3 is 15 residues long. With V trimmed by 8 bases and J by 3 bases, 7 bases remained unmatched. In DNA, the CDR3 is TGTGCCAGCCAGGGGACAGGGTCGTACACCGGGGAGCTGTTTTTT. Translation gives CASQGTGSYTGELFF.

CDR3 DNA: TGTGCCAGCAGCCCCGCTTACGGGTACGAGCAGTACTTC. This sequence encodes CASSPAYGYEQYF. The chain carries TRBV7-3 and TRBJ2-7, with unresolved D. V gave up 5 bases and J gave up 4 bases, with 12 bases separating them. This CDR3 is 13 amino acids long. CDR1 and CDR2 (germline): SGHTA, FQGTGA.

This chain connects TRBV5-6 to TRBJ1-2; TRBD1 aligns across 7 bases. CDR1 is SGHDT and CDR2 is YYEEEE in the germline V gene. This CDR3 region has 12 residues. Trimming cost V 5 bases and J 5 bases; bases outside gene matches: 3. The CDR3 region is CASRSTGYGYTF. CDR3 DNA sequence: TGTGCCAGCAGATCGACAGGGTATGGCTACACCTTC.

The gene calls are TRBV28 and TRBJ2-1, with a tentative D call TRBD2 (6 bases). CDR3 size: 16 residues. The germline gives CDR1 MDHEN, CDR2 SYDVKM. Trimming removed 4 bases from V and 4 bases from J, with 17 bases in between. DNA for the CDR3: TGTGCCAGCAGTTCCTCCGGGACTCCCCGTTACAATGAGCAGTTCTTC. Translating gives CASSSSGTPRYNEQFF.

The chain has TRBV7-2 and TRBJ2-1, with 9 positions matching TRBD2. The ends lost 5 bases at V and 4 bases at J; junction bases unmatched: 9. Germline V CDR1 and CDR2: SGHTA, FQGNSA. The CDR3 totals 16 residues. CDR3 in amino acids: CASSNSLAGPYNEQFF. CDR3 DNA sequence: TGTGCCAGCAGCAACTCCCTAGCGGGACCTTACAATGAGCAGTTCTTC. Supplemented by reference TRBV7-2 and TRBJ2-1, the full variable domain reads GAGVSQSPSNKVTEKGKDVELRCDPISGHTALYWYRQSLGQGLEFLIYFQGNSAPDKSGLPSDRFSAERTGGSVSTLTIQRTQQEDSAVYLCASSNSLAGPYNEQFFGPGTRLTVL.

This clone was detected only a few times. V usage is TRBV18 and J usage is TRBJ2-2; D remains ambiguous. The CDR3 covers 16 residues. Germline V gene lookup returns CDR1 KGHSH and CDR2 LQKENI. Between the trimmed V and J ends, which lost 0 bases and 3 bases, there was a span of 11 bases. CDR3 coding DNA: TGTGCCAGCTCACCACCGGCAGGTCCGGACACCGGGGAGCTGTTTTTT. Protein: CASSPPAGPDTGELFF.

The V and J genes are TRBV10-3 and TRBJ1-1; possibly TRBD1 for D (6 bases). Germline-derived CDR1 and CDR2 are ENHRY and SYGVKD. V lost 2 bases to trimming and J lost 0 bases, with 10 bases between them. The CDR3 totals 15 residues. CDR3 sequence reads: CAISEGDIVNTEAFF. In DNA form, the CDR3 reads TGTGCCATCAGTGAGGGGGACATCGTGAACACTGAAGCTTTCTTT.

The V gene is TRBV6-1, the J gene TRBJ2-1, with 11 bases matching TRBD2. This CDR3 is built from 15 residues. Looked up from germline, CDR1 is MNHNS and CDR2 is SASEGT. V was clipped by 4 bases and J by 5 bases; unmatched bases: 4. CDR3 in amino acids: CASSALAGVDNEQFF. In DNA, the CDR3 is TGTGCCAGCAGTGCACTAGCGGGAGTGGACAATGAGCAGTTCTTC.

This clone was seen a single time. J is TRBJ1-2 and V is TRBV6-6, with 8 bases matching TRBD1. The V gene's germline CDR1 is MNHNY and CDR2 SVGAGI (reference sequence). The CDR3 extends over 14 amino acids. V shed 2 bases and J 4 bases; nucleotides not matched to a gene: 3. CDR3 DNA: TGTGCCAGCAGTTACCTTACAGGGGGCTATGGCTACACCTTC. Residues: CASSYLTGGYGYTF.

The rearrangement joins TRBV5-1 to TRBJ2-3; 7 bases map to TRBD2. Trimming removed 4 bases from V and 2 bases from J; junction bases left unmatched: 13. CDR3 size: 17 residues. Germline assignment: CDR1 SGHRS and CDR2 YFSETQ. CDR3 in DNA: TGCGCCAGCAGCCATTCTAGCGGCCCGGCACCCACAGATACGCAGTATTTT. It yields the protein CASSHSSGPAPTDTQYF.

The V gene is TRBV28, the J gene TRBJ2-7; tentatively, D is TRBD1 (5 bases). CDR3 size: 15 residues. Between the trimmed V and J ends, which lost 6 bases and 1 base, there was a span of 16 bases. Per germline, CDR1 MDHEN and CDR2 SYDVKM. CDR3 coding DNA: TGTGCCAGCAGAGAAAACAGTAGGGGTTCCTACGAGCAGTACTTC. Translating it yields CASRENSRGSYEQYF.

Here the CDR3 DNA reads TGTGCCAGCAACACAAGGGCAGGGGGCTGGGACGAGCAGTACTTC. Its protein is CASNTRAGGWDEQYF. This chain links TRBV28 with TRBJ2-7; 8 positions match TRBD1. With V trimmed by 7 bases and J by 5 bases, 13 bases remained unmatched. The CDR3 has 15 residues. Germline CDR1 and CDR2: MDHEN and SYDVKM. Looking up the rest from reference TRBV28 and TRBJ2-7 gives the full variable domain: DVKVTQSSRYLVKRTGEKVFLECVQDMDHENMFWYRQDPGLGLRLIYFSYDVKMKEKGDIPEGYSVSREKKERFSLILESASTNQTSMYLCASNTRAGGWDEQYFGPGTRLTVT.

The genes are TRBV7-9 and TRBJ2-7, with a possible D match to TRBD1 (6 bases). CDR1 and CDR2 from the germline V gene are SEHNR and FQNEAQ (reference sequence). The V end lost 2 bases, the J end lost 2 bases, and 13 bases lay between the germline ends. The CDR3 spans 15 residues. In nucleotides, the CDR3 is TGTGCCAGCAGCTTAAGTGGGAAGGGGGCCTACGAGCAGTACTTC. It encodes CASSLSGKGAYEQYF.

The rearrangement uses TRBV19 and TRBJ2-5; D not certain. The CDR3 is 11 amino acids. Germline values: CDR1 LNHDA, CDR2 SQIVND (reference sequence). Trimming removed 4 bases at V and 2 bases at J, with 2 bases between. CDR3 protein: CASSTQETQYF. The CDR3 coding sequence is TGTGCCAGTAGTACGCAAGAGACCCAGTACTTC.